This T cell receptor beta chain was captured in a study of blood T cell repertoires in COVID-19. Study context: Collection of acute and convalescent COVID-19 samples took place in the United States, Italy and Spain. PBMCs, B-cell-depleted T cells, or T cells were the source of the cDNA or gDNA that made up the material.

Source study methods: Counts of nucleated cells, estimated from reference gene primer amplification, were obtained. TCRdb keeps only in-frame clones here, not all; method: immunoSEQ multiplex PCR. For V, J and clone size, that table is used; D and trimming come from the DNA. The sample has about 220,000 clones, roughly 82% seen once; the top ten hold around 9.5%. Trimming took 6 bases from V and 0 from J, leaving 6 bases between them. The germline V gene encodes CDR1 LNHDA and CDR2 SQIVND (reference sequence). This CDR3 is 13 amino acids long. The sample consisted of peripheral blood. The chain combines TRBV19 with TRBJ1-3; D ambiguous. The receptor's source is a man in his forties or fifties with active or convalescent COVID-19. The CDR3 bases are TGTGCCAGTAGACAGAGCTCTGGAAACACCATATATTTT. Translating gives CASRQSSGNTIYF.